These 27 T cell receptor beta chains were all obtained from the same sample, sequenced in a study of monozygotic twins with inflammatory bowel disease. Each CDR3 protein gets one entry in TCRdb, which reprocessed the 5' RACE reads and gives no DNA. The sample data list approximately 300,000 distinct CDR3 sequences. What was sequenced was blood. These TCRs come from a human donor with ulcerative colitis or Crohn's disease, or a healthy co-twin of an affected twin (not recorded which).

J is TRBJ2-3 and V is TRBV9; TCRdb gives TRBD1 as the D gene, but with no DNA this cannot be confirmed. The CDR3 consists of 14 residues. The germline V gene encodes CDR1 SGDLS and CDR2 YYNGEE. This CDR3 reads CASSVGILTDTQYF.

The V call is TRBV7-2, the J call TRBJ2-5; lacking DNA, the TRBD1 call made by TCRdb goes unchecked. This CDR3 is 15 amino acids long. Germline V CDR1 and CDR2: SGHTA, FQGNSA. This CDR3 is CASSLVQGSWETQYF.

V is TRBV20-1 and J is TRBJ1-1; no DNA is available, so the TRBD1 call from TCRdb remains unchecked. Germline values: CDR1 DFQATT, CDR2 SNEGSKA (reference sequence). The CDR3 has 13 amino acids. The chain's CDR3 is CSANRQANTEAFF.

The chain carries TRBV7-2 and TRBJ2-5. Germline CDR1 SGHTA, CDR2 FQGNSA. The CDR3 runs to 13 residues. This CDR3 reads CASSPRSFETQYF.

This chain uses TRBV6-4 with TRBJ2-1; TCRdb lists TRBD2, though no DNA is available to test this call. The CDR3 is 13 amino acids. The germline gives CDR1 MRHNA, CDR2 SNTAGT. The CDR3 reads CASSEVRGGEQFF.

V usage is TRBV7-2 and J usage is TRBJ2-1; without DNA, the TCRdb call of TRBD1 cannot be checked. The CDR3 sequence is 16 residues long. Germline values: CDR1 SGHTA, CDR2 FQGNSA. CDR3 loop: CASSSRDRGPYNEQFF.

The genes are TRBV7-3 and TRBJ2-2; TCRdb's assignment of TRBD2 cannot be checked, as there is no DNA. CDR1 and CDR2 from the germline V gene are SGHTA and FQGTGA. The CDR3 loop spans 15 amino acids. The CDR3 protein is CASTEDGQSTGELFF.

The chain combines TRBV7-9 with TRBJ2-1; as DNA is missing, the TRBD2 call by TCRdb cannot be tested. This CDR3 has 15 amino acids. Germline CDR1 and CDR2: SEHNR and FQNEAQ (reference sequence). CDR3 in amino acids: CASSPTSGIDNEQFF.

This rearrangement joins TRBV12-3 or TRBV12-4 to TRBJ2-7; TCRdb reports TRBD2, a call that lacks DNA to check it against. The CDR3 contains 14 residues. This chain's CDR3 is CASSFRAGAREQYF.

The CDR3 region is CASSQEKSSYNEQFF. The chain uses TRBV3-1 and TRBJ2-1. The CDR3 has 15 residues. CDR1 is LGHDT and CDR2 is YNNKEL in the germline V gene (reference sequence).

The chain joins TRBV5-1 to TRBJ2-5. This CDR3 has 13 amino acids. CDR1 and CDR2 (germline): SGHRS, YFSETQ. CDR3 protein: CASSWRTQETQYF.

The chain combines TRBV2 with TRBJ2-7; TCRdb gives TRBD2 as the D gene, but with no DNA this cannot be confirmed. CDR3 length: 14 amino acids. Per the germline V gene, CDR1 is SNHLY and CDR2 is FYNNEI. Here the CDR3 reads CASSGGLRGNEQYF.

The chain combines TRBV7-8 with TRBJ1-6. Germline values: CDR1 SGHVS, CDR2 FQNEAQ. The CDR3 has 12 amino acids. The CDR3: CASSLGLSPLHF.

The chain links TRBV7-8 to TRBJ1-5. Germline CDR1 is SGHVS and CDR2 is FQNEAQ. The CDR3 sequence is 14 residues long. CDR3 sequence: CASSLRGSGQPQHF.

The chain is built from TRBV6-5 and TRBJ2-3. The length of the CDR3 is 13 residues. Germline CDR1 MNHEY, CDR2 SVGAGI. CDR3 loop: CASSYSTVDTQYF.

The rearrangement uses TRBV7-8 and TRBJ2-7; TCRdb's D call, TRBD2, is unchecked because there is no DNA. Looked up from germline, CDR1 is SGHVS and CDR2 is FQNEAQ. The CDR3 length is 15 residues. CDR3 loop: CASSYTSGSSYEQHF. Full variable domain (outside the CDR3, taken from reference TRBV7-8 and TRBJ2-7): GAGVSQSPRYKVAKRGQDVALRCDPISGHVSLFWYQQALGQGPEFLTYFQNEAQLDKSGLPSDRFFAERPEGSVSTLKIQRTQQEDSAVYLCASSYTSGSSYEQHFGPGTRLTVT.

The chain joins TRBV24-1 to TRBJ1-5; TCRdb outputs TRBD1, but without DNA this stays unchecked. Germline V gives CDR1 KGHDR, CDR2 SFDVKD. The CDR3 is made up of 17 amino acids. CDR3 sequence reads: CATSDSGTGFSNQPQHF.

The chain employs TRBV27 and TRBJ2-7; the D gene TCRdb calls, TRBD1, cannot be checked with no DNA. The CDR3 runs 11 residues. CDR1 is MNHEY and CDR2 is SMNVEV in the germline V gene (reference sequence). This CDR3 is CASGGGREQYF.

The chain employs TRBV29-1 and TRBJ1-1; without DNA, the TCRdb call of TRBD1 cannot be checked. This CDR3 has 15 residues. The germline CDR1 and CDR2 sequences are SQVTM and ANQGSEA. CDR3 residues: CSVGGQGGPNTEAFF.

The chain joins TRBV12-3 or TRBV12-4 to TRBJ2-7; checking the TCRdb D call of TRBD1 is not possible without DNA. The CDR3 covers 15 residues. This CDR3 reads CASSRQGQAPYEQYF.

The CDR3 protein is CASSPLADRGQGEQYF. The chain has TRBV18 and TRBJ2-7; without DNA, the TCRdb call of TRBD1 cannot be checked. This CDR3 contains 16 residues. Germline V gene lookup returns CDR1 KGHSH and CDR2 LQKENI.

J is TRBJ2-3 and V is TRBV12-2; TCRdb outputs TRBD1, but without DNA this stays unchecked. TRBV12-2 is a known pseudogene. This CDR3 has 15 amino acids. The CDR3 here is CASRLARAFRDTQYF.

The CDR3 protein is CASSDGQGLNQPQHF. This rearrangement joins TRBV10-2 to TRBJ1-5; TCRdb's D call, TRBD1, is unchecked because there is no DNA. The germline V gene encodes CDR1 WSHSY and CDR2 SAAADI. The CDR3 loop spans 15 amino acids.

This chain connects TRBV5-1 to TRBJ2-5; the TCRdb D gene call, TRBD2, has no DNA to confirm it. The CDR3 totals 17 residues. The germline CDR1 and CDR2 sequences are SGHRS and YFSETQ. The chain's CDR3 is CASSVPGLAGAGETQYF. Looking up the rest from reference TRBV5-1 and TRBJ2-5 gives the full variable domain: KAGVTQTPRYLIKTRGQQVTLSCSPISGHRSVSWYQQTPGQGLQFLFEYFSETQRNKGNFPGRFSGRQFSNSRSEMNVSTLELGDSALYLCASSVPGLAGAGETQYFGPGTRLLVL.

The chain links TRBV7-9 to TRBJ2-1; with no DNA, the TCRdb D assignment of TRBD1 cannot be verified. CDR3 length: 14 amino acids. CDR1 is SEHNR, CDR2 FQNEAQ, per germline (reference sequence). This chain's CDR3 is CASRPGTGVNEQFF.

This chain's CDR3 is CASSLYRDSAYEQYF. V usage is TRBV12-3 or TRBV12-4 and J usage is TRBJ2-7; without DNA, the TCRdb call of TRBD1 cannot be checked. The CDR3 totals 15 residues.

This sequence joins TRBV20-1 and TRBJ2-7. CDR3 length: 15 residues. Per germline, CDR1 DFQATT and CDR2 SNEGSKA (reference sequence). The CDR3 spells CSARPRLIETYEQYF.